These 8 T cell receptor beta chains were all obtained from the same sample, sequenced in a study of T cells in localized non-small cell lung cancer. Here immunoSEQ multiplex PCR was the method, and the copy in TCRdb shows in-frame clones only, minus some. The table shows around 64,000 clones, with roughly four fifths occurring only once. The sequences come from PBMCs, collected before any cancer treatment. These receptors originate from a man aged 35 to 69 with stage II lung adenocarcinoma.

V is TRBV5-4 and J is TRBJ1-4; weak D call: TRBD1 (5 bases). The CDR3 runs 14 residues. Germline V CDR1 and CDR2: SGHNT, YYREEE (reference sequence). V was pared by 4 bases and J by 8 bases, with 15 bases between. CDR3 amino acids: CASSLSGPSEKLFF. The CDR3 coding sequence is TGTGCCAGCAGCCTCTCGGGACCCTCAGAAAAACTGTTTTTT. Full variable domain (missing parts from reference TRBV5-4 and TRBJ1-4): ETGVTQSPTHLIKTRGQQVTLRCSSQSGHNTVSWYQQALGQGPQFIFQYYREEENGRGNFPPRFSGLQFPNYSSELNVNALELDDSALYLCASSLSGPSEKLFFGSGTQLSVL.

In its sample, this clone ranks as medium-sized (0.01 to 0.1%). J is TRBJ2-7 and V is TRBV5-3, with D perhaps TRBD1 (5 bases). TRBV5-3 is assigned to the ORF class and has an uncertain function. The CDR3 is 16 residues long. Trimming removed 1 base from V and 2 bases from J, with 16 bases in between. CDR3 nucleotide sequence: TGTGCCAGAAGCTTGTATCAGCAGGGTGTCGCCTACGAGCAGTACTTC. This codes for CARSLYQQGVAYEQYF.

The chain uses TRBV7-3 and TRBJ2-1, with 11 bases lining up with TRBD2. V was pared by 8 bases and J by 3 bases, with 6 bases of the junction left unmatched. The CDR3 covers 15 residues. The germline V gene encodes CDR1 SGHTA and CDR2 FQGTGA. The CDR3: CASGQLAGVYNEQFF. The CDR3 region has the DNA TGTGCCAGCGGACAACTAGCGGGAGTCTACAATGAGCAGTTCTTC.

The chain links TRBV10-1 to TRBJ2-5; perhaps D is TRBD1 or TRBD2 (5 bases each). This CDR3 contains 15 residues. From germline, CDR1 is WNHNN and CDR2 SYGVQD (reference sequence). V shed 0 bases and J shed 9 bases, with 17 bases lying between them. The DNA of the CDR3 is TGCGCCAGCAGTGAGTCGGGAGACCCCGAAGGGGCCCAGTACTTC. Translation gives CASSESGDPEGAQYF.

This clone was found once. V and J are TRBV15 and TRBJ2-7, with D unclear. The germline CDR1 and CDR2 sequences are LNHNV and YYDKDF (reference sequence). The CDR3 is 16 residues long. Trimming shortened V by 4 bases and J by 0 bases, and 16 bases separated the two germline ends. The CDR3 region has the DNA TGTGCCACCAGCACCGGACCTACTGGCGGCTCCTACGAGCAGTACTTC. Translated: CATSTGPTGGSYEQYF.

This clone was counted only a few times. The chain joins TRBV7-2 to TRBJ2-5, with TRBD2 matching over 8 bases. The germline CDR1 and CDR2 sequences are SGHTA and FQGNSA. This CDR3 comprises 15 residues. Losses at the gene ends were 7 bases for V and 2 bases for J; bases not matched to a gene: 9. CDR3 region: CASTLTSAIQETQYF. The CDR3 DNA reads TGTGCCAGCACCCTGACTAGCGCGATACAAGAGACCCAGTACTTC.

The chain joins TRBV7-3 to TRBJ1-2; D gene unclear. This CDR3 region has 16 residues. Germline values: CDR1 SGHTA, CDR2 FQGTGA. V was clipped by 2 bases and J by 4 bases, with 17 bases between them. CDR3 sequence reads: CASSLAPGGISYGYTF. CDR3 sequence (DNA): TGTGCCAGCAGCTTAGCTCCGGGAGGGATAAGCTATGGCTACACCTTC.

The genes are TRBV5-1 and TRBJ2-5, with TRBD1 identical over 9 bases. The J segment lost 5 bases and the V segment lost 4 bases, leaving 6 bases of the junction unmatched. This CDR3 spans 14 amino acids. Germline V gene sequence: CDR1 SGHRS, CDR2 YFSETQ. CDR3 sequence reads: CASSVGQGDETQYF. The CDR3 DNA follows: TGCGCCAGCAGCGTGGGACAGGGCGATGAGACCCAGTACTTC.